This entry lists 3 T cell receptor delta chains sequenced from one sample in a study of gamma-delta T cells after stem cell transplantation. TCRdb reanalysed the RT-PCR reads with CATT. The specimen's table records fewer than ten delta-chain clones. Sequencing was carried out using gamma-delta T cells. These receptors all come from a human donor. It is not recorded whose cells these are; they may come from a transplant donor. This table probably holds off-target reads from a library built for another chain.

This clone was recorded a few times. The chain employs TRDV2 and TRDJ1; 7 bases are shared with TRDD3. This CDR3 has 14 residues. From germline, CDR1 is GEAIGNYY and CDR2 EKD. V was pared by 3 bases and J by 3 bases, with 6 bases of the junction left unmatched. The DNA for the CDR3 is TGTGCCTGTGACCCGATACTGGGGCCCGATAAACTCATCTTT. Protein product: CACDPILGPDKLIF.

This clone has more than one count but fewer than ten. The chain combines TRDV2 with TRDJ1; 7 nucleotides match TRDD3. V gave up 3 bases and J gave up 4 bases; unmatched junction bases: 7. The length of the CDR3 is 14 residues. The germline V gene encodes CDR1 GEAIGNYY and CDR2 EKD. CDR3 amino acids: CACDDLGASDKLIF. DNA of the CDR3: TGTGCCTGTGACGACCTGGGGGCTAGCGATAAACTCATCTTT.

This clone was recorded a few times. The CDR3 coding sequence is TGTGCCTGTGACTCCCTTACTGGGGGACCCATTATCACCGATAAACTCATCTTT. As protein: CACDSLTGGPIITDKLIF. The chain combines TRDV2 with TRDJ1, with 9 bases lining up with TRDD3. Losses at the gene ends were 3 bases for V and 1 base for J; bases not matched to a gene: 14. CDR1 GEAIGNYY and CDR2 EKD come from the germline V gene. The CDR3 sequence is 18 residues long.